Listed here are 26 T cell receptor beta chains from one sample, sequenced in a study of T cells in Graves' hyperthyroidism and ophthalmopathy (dated by TCRdb to between 2018 and 2021). The library was produced with multiplex PCR. The data were produced on an Illumina HiSeq 2000. TCR beta CDR3 regions were amplified from RNA transcripts. A first-round RT-PCR of the TCR CDR3 used the HTBI primer set with the Qiagen OneStep RT-PCR kit. TCRdb ran its own pipeline on the public reads, namely fastp trimming at Q25 and MiXCR clone calling, and kept in-frame beta chains. Each record represents a unique CDR3 protein, reported with the most common genes and DNA among its rows. This sample has hundreds of thousands of distinct CDR3 sequences in its table, and roughly a third of those were observed once. The ten largest clones take up around 30% of the sample. Sequenced sample: blood. These receptors were collected from a woman aged 40-49 years with Graves' hyperthyroidism.

The CDR3: CASSVHIGGTGELFF. DNA for the CDR3: TGTGCCAGCAGCGTGCACATCGGGGGGACTGGGGAGCTGTTTTTT. V usage is TRBV9 and J usage is TRBJ2-2, with TRBD2 matching over 7 bases. After removal of 2 bases from V and 8 bases from J, the junction contained 9 bases not matched to a gene. Germline CDR1 SGDLS, CDR2 YYNGEE. The CDR3 consists of 15 residues.

This clonotype occurred many times. Here the CDR3 reads CASSSWDSRHEQYF. CDR3 sequence (DNA): TGTGCCAGCAGCTCTTGGGACAGTAGGCACGAGCAGTACTTC. J is TRBJ2-7 and V is TRBV7-9; 7 bases are a match to TRBD1. Losses at the gene ends were 4 bases for V and 5 bases for J; bases not matched to a gene: 8. CDR1 and CDR2 from the germline V gene are SEHNR and FQNEAQ (reference sequence). The CDR3 runs 14 residues.

The V call is TRBV7-9, the J call TRBJ2-5; 8 nucleotides line up with TRBD2. The J segment lost 4 bases and the V segment lost 5 bases, leaving 9 bases of the junction unmatched. This CDR3 contains 15 residues. Germline assignment: CDR1 SEHNR and CDR2 FQNEAQ (reference sequence). The chain's CDR3 is CASSPARGGAETQYF. The CDR3 DNA reads as TGTGCCAGCAGCCCCGCCCGGGGGGGGGCAGAGACCCAGTACTTC.

This chain joins TRBV19 and TRBJ1-5; 10 bases map to TRBD1. From germline, CDR1 is LNHDA and CDR2 SQIVND (reference sequence). The CDR3 length is 16 residues. J lost 9 bases, V lost 4 bases, and 12 bases had no gene match. CDR3 in DNA: TGTGCCAGTAGTACCCCCGGGACAGGGGCGTCGGGGCCCCAGCATTTT. The encoded protein is CASSTPGTGASGPQHF. The whole variable domain, remainder taken from reference TRBV19 and TRBJ1-5, is DGGITQSPKYLFRKEGQNVTLSCEQNLNHDAMYWYRQDPGQGLRLIYYSQIVNDFQKGDIAEGYSVSREKKESFPLTVTSAQKNPTAFYLCASSTPGTGASGPQHFGDGTRLSIL.

This clonotype occurred many times. V usage is TRBV10-3 and J usage is TRBJ1-2, with 9 positions matching TRBD1. The CDR3 is 16 residues long. Germline CDR1 and CDR2: ENHRY and SYGVKD. The ends lost 2 bases at V and 1 base at J; junction bases unmatched: 5. CDR3 bases: TGTGCCATCAGTGAGGGGACAGGGCGGAATAACTATGGCTACACCTTC. Translating it yields CAISEGTGRNNYGYTF.

This clonotype was observed a handful of times. The chain links TRBV20-1 to TRBJ2-7, with D perhaps TRBD1 (5 bases). There are 16 residues in the CDR3. Germline CDR1 and CDR2: DFQATT and SNEGSKA (reference sequence). The V end was cut by 5 bases, the J end by 2 bases, with 22 bases between. CDR3 nucleotide sequence: TGCAGTGCTCCAGAAGGGGCGGATGGGGCCCCCTACGAGCAGTACTTC. This sequence encodes CSAPEGADGAPYEQYF.

This clonotype was seen a few times. The genes are TRBV5-8 and TRBJ1-2; 10 nucleotides agree with TRBD1. The CDR3 runs to 15 residues. Germline V gene data show CDR1 as SGHTS and CDR2 as YDEGEE. V lost 3 bases, J lost 4 bases, and 6 bases stayed unmatched. For the CDR3, the DNA is TGTGCCAGCAGCTGGGACAGGGGATCCGTCTATGGCTACACCTTC. Its protein is CASSWDRGSVYGYTF.

The gene calls are TRBV28 and TRBJ1-5; no firm D call. The CDR3 consists of 16 residues. Germline CDR1 MDHEN, CDR2 SYDVKM. The V and J ends lost 1 base and 0 bases respectively, with 10 bases between them. Written as DNA, the CDR3 is TGTGCCAGCAGTTTATATCCGGACTATAGCAATCAGCCCCAGCATTTT. It is translated as CASSLYPDYSNQPQHF.

As to this clonotype: Germline is not matched at one junction end, which may reflect a read error. The chain employs TRBV7-2 and TRBJ2-7; TRBD2 might be the D (6 bases). The CDR3 covers 15 residues. The germline V gene has CDR1 SGHTA and CDR2 FQGNSA. Here the CDR3 reads CASSLTQGGEYGQYF. CDR3 bases: TGTGCCAGCAGCTTAACTCAGGGAGGAGAATACGGGCAGTACTTC.

The chain's CDR3 is CASKRGQGNQPQHF. DNA for the CDR3: TGTGCCAGCAAGCGGGGACAGGGGAATCAGCCCCAGCATTTT. This chain connects TRBV12-3 or TRBV12-4 to TRBJ1-5, with 10 bases lining up with TRBD1. Trimming cost V 7 bases and J 4 bases; bases outside gene matches: 4. This CDR3 is built from 14 residues.

The CDR3: CASSHDLPDSPLHF. The CDR3 DNA reads as TGCGCCAGCAGCCACGACCTCCCGGATTCACCCCTCCACTTT. The chain is built from TRBV4-3 and TRBJ1-6, with D unresolved. Per the germline V gene, CDR1 is LGHNA and CDR2 is YSLEER. The CDR3 covers 14 residues. The V and J ends lost 3 bases and 8 bases respectively, with 11 bases between them.

Comments on this clonotype: This sequence may be a read error, since a much larger clone differs from it by one base. The CDR3 protein is CASSFAAVYEQYF. In DNA, the CDR3 is TGTGCCAGCAGTTTTGCTGCAGTCTACGAGCAGTACTTC. The chain employs TRBV12-3 or TRBV12-4 and TRBJ2-7; D uncertain. With 3 bases removed from V and 3 bases from J, the gap between germline ends came to 9 bases. The CDR3 loop spans 13 amino acids.

Worth noting for this clonotype: A single base separates this from a much larger clone, so it may be a read error. This chain connects TRBV2 to TRBJ1-2, with D unclear. The V end lost 7 bases, the J end lost 3 bases, and 12 bases lay between the germline ends. The CDR3 loop spans 13 amino acids. Per the germline V gene, CDR1 is SNHLY and CDR2 is FYNNEI. CDR3: CASIPFGDYGYTF. The DNA of the CDR3 is TGTGCCAGCATCCCCTTCGGTGACTATGGCTACACCTTC. Using reference TRBV2 and TRBJ1-2 for the parts outside the CDR3, the full variable domain is EPEVTQTPSHQVTQMGQEVILRCVPISNHLYFYWYRQILGQKVEFLVSFYNNEISEKSEIFDDQFSVERPDGSNFTLKIRSTKLEDSAMYFCASIPFGDYGYTFGSGTRLTVV.

V is TRBV12-3 or TRBV12-4 and J is TRBJ1-3; no firm D call. Trimming pared 2 bases from V and 2 bases from J, leaving 10 bases between. The CDR3 is made up of 15 amino acids. CDR3 coding DNA: TGTGCCAGCAGTTTATTACCCGGAACTGGAAACACCATATATTTT. Its protein product is CASSLLPGTGNTIYF.

This clonotype was counted a few times. One junction end does not reproduce the germline sequence, and a read error may be involved. The V call is TRBV11-2, the J call TRBJ1-1; perhaps TRBD1 as D (5 bases). The CDR3 covers 16 residues. Germline lookup yields CDR1 SGHAT and CDR2 FQNNGV. CDR3 region: CASSQVPGPMNTEAFF. In DNA form, the CDR3 reads TGCGCCAGCAGCCAAGTGCCGGGGCCCATGAACACTGAAGCTTTCTTT.

The table lists this clonotype with many counts. This sequence joins TRBV29-1 and TRBJ1-1, with D possibly TRBD1 on 6 matching bases. V lost 6 bases and J 11 bases, leaving 13 bases between the germline ends. The CDR3 totals 10 residues. CDR1 and CDR2 from the germline V gene are SQVTM and ANQGSEA. CDR3 sequence: CSVEGQGAFF. In nucleotides, the CDR3 is TGCAGCGTGGAGGGACAAGGGGCTTTCTTT.

This clonotype has at least ten counts. The V gene is TRBV7-9, the J gene TRBJ1-1; D is unresolved. Germline-derived CDR1 and CDR2 are SEHNR and FQNEAQ (reference sequence). V was shortened by 3 bases and J by 7 bases, with 9 bases between the two germline ends. CDR3 length: 12 residues. The chain's CDR3 is CASSFGKDEAFF. The CDR3 DNA sequence: TGTGCCAGCAGCTTCGGGAAGGATGAAGCTTTCTTT.

This clonotype has only a few counts. This chain links TRBV5-6 with TRBJ1-1; TRBD1 might be the D (6 bases). V was clipped by 0 bases and J by 1 base, with 10 bases between them. Looked up from germline, CDR1 is SGHDT and CDR2 is YYEEEE. This CDR3 contains 15 residues. Here the CDR3 DNA reads TGTGCCAGCAGCTTGGGGGACATTTGGAACACTGAAGCTTTCTTT. The encoded protein is CASSLGDIWNTEAFF.

The J gene is TRBJ2-2, the V gene TRBV6-1, with D tentatively TRBD2 (5 bases). Trimming pared 5 bases from V and 6 bases from J, leaving 13 bases between. The CDR3 has 14 residues. In germline, CDR1 is MNHNS, CDR2 SASEGT. Here the CDR3 reads CASSYSASSGELFF. As DNA, the CDR3 is TGTGCCAGCAGTTACTCCGCTAGCTCCGGGGAGCTGTTTTTT.

This clonotype was counted a few times. The chain couples TRBV7-2 to TRBJ1-2; 9 nucleotides align to TRBD1. Germline-derived CDR1 and CDR2 are SGHTA and FQGNSA. CDR3 length equals 17 residues. The trim removed 4 bases at V and 4 bases at J, leaving 13 bases unmatched. Written as DNA, the CDR3 is TGTGCCAGCAGCTCGGGAGCTTGGACAGGGGTCTCCTATGGCTACACCTTC. As protein: CASSSGAWTGVSYGYTF.

The chain employs TRBV6-6 and TRBJ1-1; unclear D gene. Germline CDR1 reads MNHNY; CDR2 reads SVGAGI (reference sequence). V lost 5 bases and J lost 4, with 14 bases in between. This CDR3 is built from 14 residues. CDR3 protein: CASSRPGLVTEAFF. DNA of the CDR3: TGTGCCAGCAGTCGGCCGGGATTAGTCACTGAAGCTTTCTTT.

V gene TRBV5-4 combines with J gene TRBJ2-7; weak D call: TRBD1 (6 bases). V was clipped by 4 bases and J by 2 bases, with 16 bases between them. Germline-derived CDR1 and CDR2 are SGHNT and YYREEE (reference sequence). This CDR3 region has 15 residues. CDR3 in amino acids: CASSLTGLRPYEQYF. CDR3 coding DNA: TGTGCCAGCAGCCTGACAGGCCTTCGACCCTACGAGCAGTACTTC.

The V call is TRBV4-3, the J call TRBJ1-6; weak D call: TRBD1 (5 bases). Germline V gene sequence: CDR1 LGHNA, CDR2 YSLEER. With 0 bases removed from V and 9 bases from J, the gap between germline ends came to 15 bases. The CDR3 has 16 residues. The CDR3 reads CASSQDRTRGLSPLHF. CDR3 coding DNA: TGCGCCAGCAGCCAAGATCGGACGAGGGGTCTTTCACCCCTCCACTTT.

In this sample, this clonotype turned up many times. The chain links TRBV9 to TRBJ2-7, with D unclear. V lost 4 bases to trimming and J lost 0 bases, with 8 bases between them. The germline CDR1 and CDR2 sequences are SGDLS and YYNGEE. The CDR3 covers 13 residues. Here the CDR3 DNA reads TGTGCCAGCAGCCCGTGGGACTCCTACGAGCAGTACTTC. The encoded protein is CASSPWDSYEQYF.

This clonotype was counted many times. The chain combines TRBV6-5 with TRBJ2-5; 8 bases are a match to TRBD2. The CDR3 covers 13 residues. Looked up from germline, CDR1 is MNHEY and CDR2 is SVGAGI. The V and J ends lost 10 bases and 2 bases, in that order; junction bases with no gene match: 6. The CDR3 bases are TGTGCCACCAGCTCTAGCGGGCAAGAGACCCAGTACTTC. This translates into CATSSSGQETQYF.

In this sample, this clonotype turned up many times. V and J are TRBV20-1 and TRBJ2-7; 7 nucleotides match TRBD2. The CDR3 covers 13 residues. CDR1 is DFQATT and CDR2 is SNEGSKA in the germline V gene (reference sequence). Trimming removed 3 bases from V and 6 bases from J; junction bases left unmatched: 8. Here the CDR3 reads CSASSQRDLEQYF. CDR3 DNA: TGCAGTGCTAGTAGCCAGCGGGACCTCGAGCAGTACTTC.